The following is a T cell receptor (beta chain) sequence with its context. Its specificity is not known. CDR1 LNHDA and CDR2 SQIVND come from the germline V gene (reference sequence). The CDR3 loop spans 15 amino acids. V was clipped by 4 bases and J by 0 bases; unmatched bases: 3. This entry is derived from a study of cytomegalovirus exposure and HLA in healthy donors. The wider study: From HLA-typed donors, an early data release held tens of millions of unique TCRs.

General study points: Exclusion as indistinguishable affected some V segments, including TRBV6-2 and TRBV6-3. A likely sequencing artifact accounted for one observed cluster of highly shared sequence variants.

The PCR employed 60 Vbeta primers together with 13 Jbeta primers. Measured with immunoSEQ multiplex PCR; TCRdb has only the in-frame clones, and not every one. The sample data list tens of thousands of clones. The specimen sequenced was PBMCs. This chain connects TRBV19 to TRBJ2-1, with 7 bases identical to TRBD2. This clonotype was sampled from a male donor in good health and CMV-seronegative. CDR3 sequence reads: CASSTGGSSYNEQFF. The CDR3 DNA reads TGTGCCAGTAGTACCGGGGGGAGCTCCTACAATGAGCAGTTCTTC.